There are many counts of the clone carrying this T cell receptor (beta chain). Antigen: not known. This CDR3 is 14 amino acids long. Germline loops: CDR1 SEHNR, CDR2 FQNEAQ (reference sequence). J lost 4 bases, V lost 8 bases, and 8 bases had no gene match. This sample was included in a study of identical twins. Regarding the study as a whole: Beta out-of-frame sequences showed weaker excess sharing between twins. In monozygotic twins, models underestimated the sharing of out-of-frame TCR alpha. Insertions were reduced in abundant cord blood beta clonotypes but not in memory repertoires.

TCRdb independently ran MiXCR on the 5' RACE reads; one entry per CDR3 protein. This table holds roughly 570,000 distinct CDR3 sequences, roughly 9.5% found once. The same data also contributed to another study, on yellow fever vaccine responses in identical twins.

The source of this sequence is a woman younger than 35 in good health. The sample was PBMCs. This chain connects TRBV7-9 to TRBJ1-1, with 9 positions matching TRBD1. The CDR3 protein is CASVVGDRVTEAFF. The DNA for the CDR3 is TGTGCCAGCGTGGTTGGGGACAGGGTCACTGAAGCTTTCTTT.